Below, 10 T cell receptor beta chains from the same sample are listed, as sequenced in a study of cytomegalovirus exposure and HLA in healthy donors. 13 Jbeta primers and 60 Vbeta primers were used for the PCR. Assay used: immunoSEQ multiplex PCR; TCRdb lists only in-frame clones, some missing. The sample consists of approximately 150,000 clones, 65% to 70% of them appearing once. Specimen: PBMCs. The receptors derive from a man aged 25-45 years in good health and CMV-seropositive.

As DNA, the CDR3 is TGTGCCACCAGCAGGAGCGGGATAGAGACCCAGTACTTC. Amino acids: CATSRSGIETQYF. This chain joins TRBV15 and TRBJ2-5, with 7 nucleotides matching TRBD2. V was pared by 3 bases and J by 4 bases, with 2 bases of the junction left unmatched. Germline V gene sequence: CDR1 LNHNV, CDR2 YYDKDF (reference sequence). The CDR3 loop spans 13 amino acids.

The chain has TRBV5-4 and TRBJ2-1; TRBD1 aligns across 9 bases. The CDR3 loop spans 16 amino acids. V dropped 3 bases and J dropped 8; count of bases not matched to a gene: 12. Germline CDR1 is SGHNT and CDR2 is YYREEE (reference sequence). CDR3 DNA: TGTGCCAGCAGCTATGCCCCCGGGACAGGGCCCGATGAGCAGTTCTTC. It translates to CASSYAPGTGPDEQFF. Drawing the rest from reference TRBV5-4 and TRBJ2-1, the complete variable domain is ETGVTQSPTHLIKTRGQQVTLRCSSQSGHNTVSWYQQALGQGPQFIFQYYREEENGRGNFPPRFSGLQFPNYSSELNVNALELDDSALYLCASSYAPGTGPDEQFFGPGTRLTVL.

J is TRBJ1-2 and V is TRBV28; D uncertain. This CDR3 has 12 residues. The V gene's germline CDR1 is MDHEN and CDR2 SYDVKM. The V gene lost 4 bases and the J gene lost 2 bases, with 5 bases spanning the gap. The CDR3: CASSSVNYGYTF. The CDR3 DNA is TGTGCCAGCAGTTCCGTCAACTATGGCTACACCTTC.

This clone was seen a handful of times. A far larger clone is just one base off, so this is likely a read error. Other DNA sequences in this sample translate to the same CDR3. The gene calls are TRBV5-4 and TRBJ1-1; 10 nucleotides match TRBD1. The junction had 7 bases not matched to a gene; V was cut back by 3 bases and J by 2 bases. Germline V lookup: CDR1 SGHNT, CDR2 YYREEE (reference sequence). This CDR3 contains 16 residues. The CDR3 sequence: CASSWGDRGTNTEAFF. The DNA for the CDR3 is TGTGCCAGCAGCTGGGGGGACAGGGGAACCAACACTGAAGCTTTCTTT.

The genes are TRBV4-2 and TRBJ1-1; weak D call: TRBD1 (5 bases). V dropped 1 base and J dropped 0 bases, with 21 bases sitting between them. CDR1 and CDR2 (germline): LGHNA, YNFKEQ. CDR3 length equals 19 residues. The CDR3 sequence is CASSQVFGFGASMNTEAFF. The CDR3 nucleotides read TGTGCCAGCAGCCAAGTGTTCGGTTTTGGGGCTTCCATGAACACTGAAGCTTTCTTT.

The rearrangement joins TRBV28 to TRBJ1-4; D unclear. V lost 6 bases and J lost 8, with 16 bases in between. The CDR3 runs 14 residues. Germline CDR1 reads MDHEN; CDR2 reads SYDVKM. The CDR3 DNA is TGTGCCAGCAGACCCGACCAACCGGGGGAAAAACTGTTTTTT. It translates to CASRPDQPGEKLFF.

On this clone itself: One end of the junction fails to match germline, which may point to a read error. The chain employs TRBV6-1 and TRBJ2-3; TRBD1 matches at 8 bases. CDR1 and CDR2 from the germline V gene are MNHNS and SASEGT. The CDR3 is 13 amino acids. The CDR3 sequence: CASSIRGTGTQYF. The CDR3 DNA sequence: TGTGCCAGCAGTATTCGGGGGACAGGTACGCAGTATTTT.

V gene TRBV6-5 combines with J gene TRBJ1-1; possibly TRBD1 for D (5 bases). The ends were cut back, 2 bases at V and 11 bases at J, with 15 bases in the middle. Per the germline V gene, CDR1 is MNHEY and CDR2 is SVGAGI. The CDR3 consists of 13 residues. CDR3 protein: CASSYEGGGEAFF. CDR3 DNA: TGTGCCAGCAGTTACGAGGGCGGGGGGGAGGCTTTCTTT.

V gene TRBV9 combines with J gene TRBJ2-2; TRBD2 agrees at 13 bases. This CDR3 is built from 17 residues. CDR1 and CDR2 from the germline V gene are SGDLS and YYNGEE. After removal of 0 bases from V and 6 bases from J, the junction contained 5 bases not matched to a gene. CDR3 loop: CASSVGLAGGNAGELFF. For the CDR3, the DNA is TGTGCCAGCAGCGTAGGACTAGCGGGGGGTAATGCCGGGGAGCTGTTTTTT.

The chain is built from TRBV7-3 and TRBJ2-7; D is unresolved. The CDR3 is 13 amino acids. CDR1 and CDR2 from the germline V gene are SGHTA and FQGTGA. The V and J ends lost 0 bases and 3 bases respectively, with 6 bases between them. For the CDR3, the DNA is TGTGCCAGCAGCTTAACAAACAGCTACGAGCAGTACTTC. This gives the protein CASSLTNSYEQYF.